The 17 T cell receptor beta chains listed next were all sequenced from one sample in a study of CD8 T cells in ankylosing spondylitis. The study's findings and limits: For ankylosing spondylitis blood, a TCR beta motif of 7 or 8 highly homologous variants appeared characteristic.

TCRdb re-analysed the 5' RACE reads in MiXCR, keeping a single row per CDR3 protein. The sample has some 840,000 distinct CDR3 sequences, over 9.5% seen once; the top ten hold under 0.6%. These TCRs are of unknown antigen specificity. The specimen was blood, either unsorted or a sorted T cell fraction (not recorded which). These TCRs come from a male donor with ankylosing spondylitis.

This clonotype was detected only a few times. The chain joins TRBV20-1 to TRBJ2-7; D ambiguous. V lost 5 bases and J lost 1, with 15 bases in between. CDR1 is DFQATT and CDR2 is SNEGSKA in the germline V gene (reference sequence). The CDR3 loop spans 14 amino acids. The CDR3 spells CSAQWTGASYEQYF. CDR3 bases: TGCAGTGCTCAATGGACCGGAGCTTCCTACGAGCAGTACTTC.

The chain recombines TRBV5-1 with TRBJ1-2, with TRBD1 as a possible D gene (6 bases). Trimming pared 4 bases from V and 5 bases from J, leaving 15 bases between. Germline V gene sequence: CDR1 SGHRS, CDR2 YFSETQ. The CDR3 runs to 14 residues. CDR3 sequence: CASSAQRTDYGYTF. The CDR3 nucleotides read TGCGCCAGCAGCGCCCAGAGGACAGATTATGGCTACACCTTC.

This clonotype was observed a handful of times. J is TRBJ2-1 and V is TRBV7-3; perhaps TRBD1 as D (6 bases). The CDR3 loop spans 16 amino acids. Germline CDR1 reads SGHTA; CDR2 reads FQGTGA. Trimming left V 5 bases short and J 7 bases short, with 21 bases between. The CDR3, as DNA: TGTGCCAGCAGCCCTCGGGCGGACAGCCCAACAAATGAGCAGTTCTTC. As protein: CASSPRADSPTNEQFF.

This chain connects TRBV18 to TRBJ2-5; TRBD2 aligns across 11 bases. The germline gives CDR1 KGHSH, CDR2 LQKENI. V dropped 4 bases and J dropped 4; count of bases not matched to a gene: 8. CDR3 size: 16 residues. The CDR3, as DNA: TGTGCCAGCTCACGCTCCTCCGGACTAGCGGGAGAGACCCAGTACTTC. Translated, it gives CASSRSSGLAGETQYF.

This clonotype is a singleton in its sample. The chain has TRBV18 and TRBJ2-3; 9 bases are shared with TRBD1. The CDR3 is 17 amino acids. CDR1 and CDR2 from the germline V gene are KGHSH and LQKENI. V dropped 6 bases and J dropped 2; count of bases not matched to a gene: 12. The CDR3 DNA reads TGTGCCAGCTCCCCAACACCGGGACAGGGTTCCACAGATACGCAGTATTTT. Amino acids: CASSPTPGQGSTDTQYF.

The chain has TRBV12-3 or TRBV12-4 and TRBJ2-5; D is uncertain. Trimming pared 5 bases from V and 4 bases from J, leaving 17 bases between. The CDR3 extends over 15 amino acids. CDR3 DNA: TGTGCCAGCAGTCCCTGGTCAAGCCCGGGAGAGACCCAGTACTTC. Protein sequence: CASSPWSSPGETQYF.

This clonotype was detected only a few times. The CDR3 DNA follows: TGCGCCAGCAGCAACAGGGGGGCCAGCTGGGCCAACGTCCTGACTTTC. Amino acids: CASSNRGASWANVLTF. J is TRBJ2-6 and V is TRBV4-3, with 8 bases lining up with TRBD1. V gave up 5 bases and J gave up 5 bases; unmatched junction bases: 8. CDR1 and CDR2 (germline): LGHNA, YSLEER. The CDR3 length is 16 residues.

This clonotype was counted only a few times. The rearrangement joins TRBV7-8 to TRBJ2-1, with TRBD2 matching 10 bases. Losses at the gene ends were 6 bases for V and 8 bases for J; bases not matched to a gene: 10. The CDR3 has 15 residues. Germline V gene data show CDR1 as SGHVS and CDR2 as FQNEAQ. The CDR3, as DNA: TGTGCCAGCAGGTATCAGCGGGGGGGCCCCGATGAGCAGTTCTTC. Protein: CASRYQRGGPDEQFF.

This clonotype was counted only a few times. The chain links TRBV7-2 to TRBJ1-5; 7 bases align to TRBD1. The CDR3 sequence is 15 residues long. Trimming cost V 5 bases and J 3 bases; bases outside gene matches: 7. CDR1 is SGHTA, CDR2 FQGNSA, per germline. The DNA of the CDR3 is TGTGCCAGCAGCCTCAGGGGGTTCCTCAATCAGCCCCAGCATTTT. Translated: CASSLRGFLNQPQHF.

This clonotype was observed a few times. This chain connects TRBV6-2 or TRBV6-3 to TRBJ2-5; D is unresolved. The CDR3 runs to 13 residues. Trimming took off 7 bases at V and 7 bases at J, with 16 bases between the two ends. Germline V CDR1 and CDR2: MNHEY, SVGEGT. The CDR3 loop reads CASNQDLYGTQYF. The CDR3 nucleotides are TGTGCCAGCAATCAAGACCTTTACGGGACCCAGTACTTC.

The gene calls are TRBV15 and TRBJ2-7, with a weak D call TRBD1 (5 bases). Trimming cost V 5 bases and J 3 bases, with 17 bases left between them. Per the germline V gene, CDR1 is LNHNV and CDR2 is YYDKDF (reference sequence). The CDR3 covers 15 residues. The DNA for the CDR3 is TGTGCCACCAGCCCAGTTAGGGCAGGGAACTACGAGCAGTACTTC. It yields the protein CATSPVRAGNYEQYF.

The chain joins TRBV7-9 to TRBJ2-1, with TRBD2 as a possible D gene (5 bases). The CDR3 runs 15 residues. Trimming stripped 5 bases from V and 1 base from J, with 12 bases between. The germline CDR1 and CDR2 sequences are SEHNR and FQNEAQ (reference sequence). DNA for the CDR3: TGTGCCAGCAGCCGGTCTGAGCGGTCCTACAATGAGCAGTTCTTC. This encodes CASSRSERSYNEQFF. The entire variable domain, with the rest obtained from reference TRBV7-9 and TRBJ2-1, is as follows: DTGVSQNPRHKITKRGQNVTFRCDPISEHNRLYWYRQTLGQGPEFLTYFQNEAQLEKSRLLSDRFSAERPKGSFSTLEIQRTEQGDSAMYLCASSRSERSYNEQFFGPGTRLTVL.

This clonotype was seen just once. Here the CDR3 reads CASSTGGPTYGYTF. The CDR3 DNA follows: TGTGCCAGCAGTACAGGGGGGCCGACCTATGGCTACACCTTC. The rearrangement links TRBV6-1 to TRBJ1-2; 8 bases map to TRBD1. The CDR3 totals 14 residues. Germline V lookup: CDR1 MNHNS, CDR2 SASEGT. The V gene end was trimmed by 5 bases and the J gene end by 4 bases; junction bases not matched to a gene: 6.

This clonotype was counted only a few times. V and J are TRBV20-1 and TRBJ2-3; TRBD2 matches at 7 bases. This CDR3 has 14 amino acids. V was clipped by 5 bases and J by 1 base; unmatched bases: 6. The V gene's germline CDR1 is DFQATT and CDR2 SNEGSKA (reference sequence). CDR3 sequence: CSAPGGPRTDTQYF. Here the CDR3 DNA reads TGCAGTGCTCCGGGGGGACCTCGCACAGATACGCAGTATTTT.

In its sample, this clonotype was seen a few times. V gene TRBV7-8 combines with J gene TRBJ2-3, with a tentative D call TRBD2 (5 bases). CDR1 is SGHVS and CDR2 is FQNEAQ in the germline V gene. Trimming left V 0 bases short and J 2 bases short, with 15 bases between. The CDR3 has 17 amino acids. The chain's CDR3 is CASSLARSGGHTDTQYF. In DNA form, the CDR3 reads TGTGCCAGCAGCTTAGCGCGGAGTGGCGGGCACACAGATACGCAGTATTTT.

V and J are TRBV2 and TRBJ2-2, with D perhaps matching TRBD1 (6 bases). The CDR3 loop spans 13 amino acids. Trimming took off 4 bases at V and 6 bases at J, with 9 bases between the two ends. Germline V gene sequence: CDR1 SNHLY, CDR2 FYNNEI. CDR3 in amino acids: CASSVDSAGELFF. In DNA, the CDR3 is TGTGCCAGCAGTGTGGACAGTGCCGGGGAGCTGTTTTTT.

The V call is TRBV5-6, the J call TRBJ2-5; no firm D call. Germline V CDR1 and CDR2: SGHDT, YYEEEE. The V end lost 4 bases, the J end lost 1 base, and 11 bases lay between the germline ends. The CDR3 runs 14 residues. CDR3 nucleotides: TGTGCCAGCAGCCCCCCAACGTTCCAAGAGACCCAGTACTTC. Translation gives CASSPPTFQETQYF. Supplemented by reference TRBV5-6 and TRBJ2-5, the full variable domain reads DAGVTQSPTHLIKTRGQQVTLRCSPKSGHDTVSWYQQALGQGPQFIFQYYEEEERQRGNFPDRFSGHQFPNYSSELNVNALLLGDSALYLCASSPPTFQETQYFGPGTRLLVL.